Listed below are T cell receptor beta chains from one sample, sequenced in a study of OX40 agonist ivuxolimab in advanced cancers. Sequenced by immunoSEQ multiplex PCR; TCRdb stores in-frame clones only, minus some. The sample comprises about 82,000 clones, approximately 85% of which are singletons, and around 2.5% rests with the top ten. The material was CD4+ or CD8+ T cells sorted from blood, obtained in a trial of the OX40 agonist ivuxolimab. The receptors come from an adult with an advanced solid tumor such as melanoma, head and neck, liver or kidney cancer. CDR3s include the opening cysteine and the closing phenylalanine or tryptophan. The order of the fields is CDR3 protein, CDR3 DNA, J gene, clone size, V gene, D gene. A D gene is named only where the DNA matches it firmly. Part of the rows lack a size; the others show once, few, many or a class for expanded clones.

CASRRQGNPEAFF	TGCGCCAGCAGAAGACAGGGTAACCCTGAAGCTTTCTTT	TRBJ1-1	.	TRBV5-1	TRBD1
CASSGALNTGELFF	TGTGCCAGCTCAGGGGCCCTGAACACCGGGGAGCTGTTTTTT	TRBJ2-2	.	TRBV18	.
CASSYQTTSYEQFF	TGTGCCAGCAGCTACCAGACTACCTCTTATGAGCAGTTCTTC	TRBJ2-1	.	TRBV11-2	.
CASGGEIPNQPQHF	TGTGCCAGCGGGGGGGAGATCCCAAATCAGCCCCAGCATTTT	TRBJ1-5	.	TRBV2	.
CASSYSGGQETQYF	TGTGCCAGCAGTTATAGCGGGGGCCAAGAGACCCAGTACTTC	TRBJ2-5	once	TRBV6-6	TRBD2
CASSQGARAPDTQYF	TGTGCCAGCAGCCAAGGAGCGAGGGCCCCAGATACGCAGTATTTT	TRBJ2-3	.	TRBV4-2	.
CASSRDRAAGANVLTF	TGCGCCAGCAGCCGAGACAGGGCGGCTGGGGCCAACGTCCTGACTTTC	TRBJ2-6	.	TRBV4-3	TRBD1
CASRQGTAIGNTIYF	TGTGCCAGCAGGCAAGGGACAGCCATTGGAAACACCATATATTTT	TRBJ1-3	.	TRBV6-6	TRBD1
CATKNAGGQETQYF	TGTGCCACCAAAAATGCGGGGGGGCAGGAGACCCAGTACTTC	TRBJ2-5	.	TRBV15	TRBD2
CAWSVRRGTNSPLHF	TGTGCCTGGAGTGTACGGAGGGGGACTAATTCACCCCTCCACTTT	TRBJ1-6	few	TRBV30	.
CASSLVVQGRVGTEAFF	TGCGCCAGCAGCTTGGTAGTTCAGGGCAGGGTGGGGACTGAAGCTTTCTTT	TRBJ1-1	.	TRBV5-1	.
CATSIGGEQYF	TGTGCCACCAGCATTGGGGGGGAGCAGTACTTC	TRBJ2-7	once	TRBV15	.
CATSRVNSNQPQHF	TGTGCCACCAGCCGGGTGAATAGCAATCAGCCCCAGCATTTT	TRBJ1-5	.	TRBV28	.
CASSSNRGRGTEAFF	TGTGCCAGCAGCTCCAACAGGGGGCGAGGGACTGAAGCTTTCTTT	TRBJ1-1	.	TRBV11-2	TRBD1
CASSPQGGYGYTF	TGTGCCAGCAGCCCGCAGGGGGGCTATGGCTACACCTTC	TRBJ1-2	.	TRBV7-2	TRBD1
CASSSGRGPPETQYF	TGTGCCAGCAGCTCCGGTCGCGGACCTCCAGAGACCCAGTACTTC	TRBJ2-5	.	TRBV9	.
CASSLGTEYEQYF	TGTGCCAGCAGCTTAGGTACGGAGTACGAGCAGTACTTC	TRBJ2-7	.	TRBV7-2	.